These T cell receptor beta chains were read from a single sample in a study of blood T cells in healthy people across ages. Via MiXCR, TCRdb re-called the 5' RACE reads, giving one row per CDR3 protein. The table lists 720,000 or so distinct CDR3 sequences, 35% to 50% of them singletons, with around 32% in the top ten. The sample consisted of blood. The source of these receptors is a man older than 75 in good health. The CDR3 runs from the conserved cysteine through the conserved F or W. A D gene is named only where the DNA matches it firmly. Part of the rows lack a size; the others show once, few, many or a class for expanded clones.

NA	TRBV12-3/TRBV12-4	TRBJ1-2	NA	CASSFSQNYGYTF
TRBD1	TRBV7-6	TRBJ2-6	once	CASSFGQGRSGANVLTF
TRBD2	TRBV7-2	TRBJ2-3	few	CASSPPGLAGGTDTQYF
NA	TRBV12-5	TRBJ2-7	few	CASALDRYEQYF
NA	TRBV12-3/TRBV12-4	TRBJ1-2	few	CASSDSTLSGYTF
NA	TRBV7-2	TRBJ2-3	NA	CASSLRVSTDTQYF
NA	TRBV30	TRBJ1-4	few	CAWCGATNEKLFF
NA	TRBV29-1	TRBJ1-2	few	CSVEGRVDYGYTF
NA	TRBV4-3	TRBJ2-7	NA	CASGQDRLGGQYF
TRBD1	TRBV3-1	TRBJ2-5	few	CASSQGVRGHQETQYF
TRBD1	TRBV5-4	TRBJ2-6	NA	CASSNPGQGYSGANVLTF
NA	TRBV18	TRBJ1-4	NA	CASSPGTVEKLFF
TRBD2	TRBV10-1	TRBJ2-1	NA	CASSDPGTSGRGVQFF
TRBD2	TRBV5-1	TRBJ2-3	few	CASGLAGGRDTQYF
NA	TRBV27	TRBJ2-5	many	CASSSRQETQYF
NA	TRBV6-2/TRBV6-3	NA	NA	CASSYARLASEQYF
NA	TRBV14	TRBJ1-2	NA	CASSPSGPKGGYTF
TRBD2	TRBV28	TRBJ2-3	NA	CASSAPTSGNTDTQYF
TRBD1	TRBV6-1	TRBJ2-7	NA	CASSEFDRGCEQYF
TRBD2	TRBV4-3	TRBJ2-3	NA	CASSQKRTSESTDTQYF
NA	TRBV7-2	TRBJ2-2	many	CASRTDRNTGELFF
NA	TRBV9	TRBJ2-7	few	CASSPRAGDISYEQYF
TRBD2	TRBV12-3/TRBV12-4	TRBJ2-3	few	CASSLARTSGGESDTQYF
TRBD1	TRBV5-1	TRBJ2-2	few	CASGSGTAFTGELFF
NA	TRBV27	TRBJ2-5	NA	CASAARPRDPRLTQYF
NA	TRBV7-2	TRBJ2-5	NA	CASSLWTAETQYF
TRBD2	TRBV9	NA	NA	CASSPGRAGTNEQYF
NA	TRBV20-1	TRBJ2-7	NA	CSARDLGGLSYERYF
NA	TRBV4-3	TRBJ2-1	NA	CASSPSGRNEQFF
NA	TRBV7-9	TRBJ1-2	NA	CASSLPVAEDGYTF
NA	TRBV24-1	TRBJ2-5	NA	CATRERFRETQYF
TRBD1	TRBV12-3/TRBV12-4	TRBJ1-6	once	CASSTGTALYNSPPHF
TRBD1	TRBV7-9	TRBJ2-3	many	CASSGHRGRTDTQYF
NA	TRBV24-1	TRBJ1-2	many	CATSDENSGTGYTF
TRBD2	TRBV6-6	TRBJ2-1	NA	CASSRLAENYNEQFF
NA	TRBV27	TRBJ1-1	NA	CAAAPRKMNTEAFF
TRBD1	TRBV6-2/TRBV6-3	TRBJ1-1	NA	CASSYGTAANKNTEAFF
NA	TRBV7-9	TRBJ2-3	NA	CASSPTLADTQYF
TRBD2	TRBV25-1	TRBJ2-7	NA	CASRDTVGTSGSLEQYF
NA	TRBV27	TRBJ2-3	NA	CAAATGTFHTDTQYF